The 19 T cell receptor beta chains presented below share a single source sample, sequenced in a study of cytomegalovirus exposure and HLA in healthy donors. The primer mix had 60 Vbeta and 13 Jbeta primers. Assay used: immunoSEQ multiplex PCR; TCRdb lists only in-frame clones, some missing. The sample shows under 200,000 clones, about three quarters of them seen only once. The source material was PBMCs. The receptors shown here come from a female donor in good health and CMV-seronegative.

About this clone itself: The junction departs from germline at one end; a sequencing error may be responsible. This chain links TRBV4-1 with TRBJ2-4; TRBD2 aligns across 12 bases. Germline V CDR1 and CDR2: MGHRA, YSYEKL. The CDR3 spans 17 residues. CDR3 DNA sequence: TGCGCCAGCAGCCAACCGACTAGCGGGAGAGCCCAAAACATTCAGTACTTC. Amino acid sequence: CASSQPTSGRAQNIQYF.

V usage is TRBV7-3 and J usage is TRBJ2-1; 14 bases align to TRBD2. V lost 4 bases to trimming and J lost 8 bases; unmatched junction nucleotides: 7. CDR1 and CDR2 from the germline V gene are SGHTA and FQGTGA. This CDR3 is built from 16 residues. The CDR3 nucleotides are TGTGCCAGCAGCTCCGGACTAGCGGGGGGAAGCGATGAGCAGTTCTTC. Translating gives CASSSGLAGGSDEQFF.

The chain uses TRBV14 and TRBJ2-7; 9 bases line up with TRBD2. CDR3 length: 14 residues. With 4 bases clipped from V and 5 bases from J, the junction kept 6 bases outside the gene matches. Looked up from germline, CDR1 is SGHDN and CDR2 is FVKESK. CDR3 protein: CASSPLAGKNEQYF. The CDR3 nucleotides are TGTGCCAGCAGCCCGCTAGCGGGGAAAAACGAGCAGTACTTC.

This chain links TRBV4-1 with TRBJ2-1; 11 bases align to TRBD2. The V gene end was trimmed by 1 base and the J gene end by 5 bases; junction bases not matched to a gene: 1. The CDR3 sequence is 15 residues long. The germline gives CDR1 MGHRA, CDR2 YSYEKL. CDR3 nucleotide sequence: TGCGCCAGCAGCCAAGCTAGCGGGGGGAACAATGAGCAGTTCTTC. Its translation is CASSQASGGNNEQFF.

J is TRBJ1-2 and V is TRBV28; unclear D gene. The V end lost 6 bases, the J end lost 2 bases, and 10 bases lay between the germline ends. The CDR3 consists of 13 residues. The germline gives CDR1 MDHEN, CDR2 SYDVKM. The CDR3: CASRAGGNYGYTF. For the CDR3, the DNA is TGTGCCAGCAGAGCCGGCGGGAACTATGGCTACACCTTC.

V usage is TRBV18 and J usage is TRBJ2-1; TRBD1 matches at 9 bases. Trimming took 4 bases from V and 5 from J; bases not matched to a gene: 3. Germline V gene lookup returns CDR1 KGHSH and CDR2 LQKENI. This CDR3 spans 14 amino acids. CDR3 residues: CASSRGTGHNEQFF. CDR3 in DNA: TGTGCCAGCTCACGGGGGACAGGGCACAATGAGCAGTTCTTC.

The chain combines TRBV6-5 with TRBJ2-7; the D gene is possibly TRBD2 (5 bases). Between the trimmed V and J ends, which lost 0 bases and 3 bases, there was a span of 12 bases. Germline-derived CDR1 and CDR2 are MNHEY and SVGAGI. The CDR3 runs 15 residues. The chain's CDR3 is CASSYSPSPDYEQYF. The CDR3 region has the DNA TGTGCCAGCAGTTACTCGCCTAGCCCAGACTACGAGCAGTACTTC.

V gene TRBV5-4 combines with J gene TRBJ2-5; TRBD1 is a possible D gene (9 bases). The V gene's germline CDR1 is SGHNT and CDR2 YYREEE (reference sequence). Trimming shortened V by 7 bases and J by 4 bases, and 17 bases separated the two germline ends. This CDR3 spans 14 amino acids. The CDR3 reads CASRGGQGIETQYF. DNA of the CDR3: TGTGCCAGCCGGGGGGGACAGGGAATAGAGACCCAGTACTTC.

This clone appeared a few times. This rearrangement joins TRBV5-5 to TRBJ2-1, with D unresolved. Germline CDR1 and CDR2: SGHKS and YYEKEE (reference sequence). Trimming shortened V by 4 bases and J by 0 bases, and 14 bases separated the two germline ends. The CDR3 sequence is 16 residues long. The CDR3 DNA follows: TGTGCCAGCAGCCCAAGCATGCGGAGCTCCTACAATGAGCAGTTCTTC. Encoded protein: CASSPSMRSSYNEQFF.

The CDR3, as DNA: TGTGCCAGCAGCCAGGGACAGCATTATGGCTACACCTTC. Amino acid sequence: CASSQGQHYGYTF. The chain joins TRBV7-9 to TRBJ1-2; TRBD1 matches at 7 bases. V trimming: 5 bases; J trimming: 5 bases; junction bases outside the gene matches: 5. This CDR3 comprises 13 residues. CDR1 SEHNR and CDR2 FQNEAQ come from the germline V gene (reference sequence).

The rearrangement joins TRBV9 to TRBJ2-1; D ambiguous. Trimming stripped 2 bases from V and 4 bases from J, with 4 bases between. This CDR3 region has 12 residues. CDR1 and CDR2 (germline): SGDLS, YYNGEE. CDR3 nucleotides: TGTGCCAGCAGCGTGTCATACAATGAGCAGTTCTTC. It translates to CASSVSYNEQFF.

The rearrangement joins TRBV29-1 to TRBJ2-7; 9 bases line up with TRBD1. Germline CDR1 SQVTM, CDR2 ANQGSEA. This CDR3 contains 15 residues. Trimming took 4 bases from V and 0 from J; bases not matched to a gene: 7. The CDR3 sequence is CSVVRQGDSSYEQYF. Here the CDR3 DNA reads TGCAGCGTTGTGAGACAGGGGGATTCCTCCTACGAGCAGTACTTC.

Notes on this clone: An end of the junction differs from the germline gene, which may be a read error. The chain employs TRBV13 and TRBJ1-2, with TRBD1 matching over 7 bases. The CDR3 has 11 residues. Germline V CDR1 and CDR2: PRHDT, FYEKMQ (reference sequence). The CDR3 sequence: CASSTPTGPAF. CDR3 nucleotide sequence: TGTGCCAGCAGCACCCCGACAGGGCCCGCCTTC.

The chain recombines TRBV19 with TRBJ1-4; D is uncertain. CDR3 length equals 16 residues. Per germline, CDR1 LNHDA and CDR2 SQIVND (reference sequence). With 7 bases removed from V and 11 bases from J, the gap between germline ends came to 26 bases. CDR3 in amino acids: CASTTPRTGPHVKLFF. CDR3 sequence (DNA): TGTGCCAGTACCACCCCTCGGACTGGCCCCCATGTGAAACTGTTTTTT.

The chain uses TRBV11-3 and TRBJ2-1, with 7 bases fitting TRBD1. Germline V gene sequence: CDR1 SGHNT, CDR2 YENEEA. V was clipped by 2 bases and J by 0 bases; unmatched bases: 7. The CDR3 has 17 residues. Here the CDR3 DNA reads TGTGCCAGCAGCTTACGGGATGGGGACAGCTCCTACAATGAGCAGTTCTTC. This gives the protein CASSLRDGDSSYNEQFF.

This clone turned up a few times. The CDR3 DNA reads TGTGCCAGCACCTATGTAACTAATGAAAAACTGTTTTTT. Translating it yields CASTYVTNEKLFF. The chain carries TRBV28 and TRBJ1-4; no firm D call. V lost 7 bases, J lost 1 base, and 7 bases lay in between. The CDR3 is 13 residues long. Germline assignment: CDR1 MDHEN and CDR2 SYDVKM.

V usage is TRBV30 and J usage is TRBJ2-7, with 8 bases lining up with TRBD1. The CDR3 has 16 residues. V lost 2 bases, J lost 3 bases, and 12 bases stayed unmatched. Germline V gene data show CDR1 as GTSNPN and CDR2 as SVGIG (reference sequence). The CDR3 here is CAWSPIYGTGLYEQYF. Here the CDR3 DNA reads TGTGCCTGGAGTCCCATTTATGGGACAGGTCTCTACGAGCAGTACTTC.

The chain is built from TRBV30 and TRBJ1-1, with a weak D call TRBD1 (6 bases). The V gene's germline CDR1 is GTSNPN and CDR2 SVGIG (reference sequence). Trimming took off 3 bases at V and 1 base at J, with 12 bases between the two ends. The CDR3 runs 14 residues. CDR3 in amino acids: CAWSRGARNTEAFF. CDR3 sequence (DNA): TGTGCCTGGAGCCGGGGGGCAAGGAACACTGAAGCTTTCTTT.

J is TRBJ2-3 and V is TRBV9; 9 nucleotides align to TRBD2. The length of the CDR3 is 16 residues. Germline-derived CDR1 and CDR2 are SGDLS and YYNGEE. With 3 bases clipped from V and 6 bases from J, the junction kept 11 bases outside the gene matches. The CDR3: CASSGTGTSFLDTQYF. CDR3 sequence (DNA): TGTGCCAGCAGCGGAACCGGGACTAGCTTTTTGGATACGCAGTATTTT. Variable domain in full (rest from reference TRBV9 and TRBJ2-3): DSGVTQTPKHLITATGQRVTLRCSPRSGDLSVYWYQQSLDQGLQFLIQYYNGEERAKGNILERFSAQQFPDLHSELNLSSLELGDSALYFCASSGTGTSFLDTQYFGPGTRLTVL.